The source of this TCR beta chain is a study of cytomegalovirus exposure and HLA in healthy donors. Notes on the study in general: A later analysis linked a missense DCLRE1C variant to TCR beta V- and J-gene trimming. Overall, approximately 150 TCR beta chains were annotated as cytomegalovirus-associated.

The PCR ran on 60 Vbeta and 13 Jbeta primers. Method: immunoSEQ multiplex PCR; TCRdb's copy keeps in-frame clones and lacks some. The sample consists of around 180,000 clones, 65% to 75% of them appearing once. The CDR3 consists of 13 residues. The germline V gene has CDR1 MNHEY and CDR2 SMNVEV (reference sequence). V lost 3 bases and J lost 4, with 7 bases in between. This clone was counted only a few times. What it binds is unknown. This TCR derives from a girl aged 10 to 17 in good health and CMV-seronegative. This sequence joins TRBV27 and TRBJ1-5; D unresolved. The sequenced material came from PBMCs. The CDR3 bases are TGTGCCAGCAGTTTTGCGATGAATCAGCCCCAGCATTTT. Protein: CASSFAMNQPQHF.